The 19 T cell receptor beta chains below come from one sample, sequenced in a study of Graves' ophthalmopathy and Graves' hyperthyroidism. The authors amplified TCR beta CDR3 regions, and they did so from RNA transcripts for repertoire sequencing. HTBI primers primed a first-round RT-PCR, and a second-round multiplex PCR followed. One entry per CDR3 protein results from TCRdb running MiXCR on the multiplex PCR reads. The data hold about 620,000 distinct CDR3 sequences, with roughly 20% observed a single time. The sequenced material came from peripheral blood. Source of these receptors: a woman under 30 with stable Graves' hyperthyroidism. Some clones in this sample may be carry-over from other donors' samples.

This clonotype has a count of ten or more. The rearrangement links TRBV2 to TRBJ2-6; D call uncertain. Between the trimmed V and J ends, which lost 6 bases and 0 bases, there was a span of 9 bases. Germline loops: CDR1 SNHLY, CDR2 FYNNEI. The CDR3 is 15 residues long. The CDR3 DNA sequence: TGTGCCAGCAGCTACACGATCTCTGGGGCCAACGTCCTGACTTTC. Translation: CASSYTISGANVLTF.

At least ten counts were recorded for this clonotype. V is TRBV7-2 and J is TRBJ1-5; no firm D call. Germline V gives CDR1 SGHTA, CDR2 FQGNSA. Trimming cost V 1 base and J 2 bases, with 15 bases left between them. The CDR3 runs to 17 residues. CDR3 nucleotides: TGTGCCAGCAGCTTAGGGGCCGTTGGGTTCGGCAATCAGCCCCAGCATTTT. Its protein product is CASSLGAVGFGNQPQHF.

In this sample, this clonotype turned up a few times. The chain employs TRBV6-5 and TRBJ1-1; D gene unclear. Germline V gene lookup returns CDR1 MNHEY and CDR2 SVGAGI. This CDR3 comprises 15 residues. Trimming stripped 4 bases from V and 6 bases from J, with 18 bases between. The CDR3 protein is CASSFKVGRTAEAFF. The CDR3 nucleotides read TGTGCCAGCAGTTTCAAAGTAGGGAGAACAGCTGAAGCTTTCTTT.

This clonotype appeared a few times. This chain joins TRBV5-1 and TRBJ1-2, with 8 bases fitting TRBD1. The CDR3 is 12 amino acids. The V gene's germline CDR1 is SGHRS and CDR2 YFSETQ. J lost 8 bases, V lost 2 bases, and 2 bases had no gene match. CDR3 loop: CASSFDRGGYTF. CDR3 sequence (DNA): TGCGCCAGCAGCTTCGACAGGGGCGGCTACACCTTC.

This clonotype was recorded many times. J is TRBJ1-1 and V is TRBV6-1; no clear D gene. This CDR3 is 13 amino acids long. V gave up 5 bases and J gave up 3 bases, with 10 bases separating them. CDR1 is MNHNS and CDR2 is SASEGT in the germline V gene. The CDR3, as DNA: TGTGCCAGCAGTCGTATTTCCTACACTGAAGCTTTCTTT. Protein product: CASSRISYTEAFF.

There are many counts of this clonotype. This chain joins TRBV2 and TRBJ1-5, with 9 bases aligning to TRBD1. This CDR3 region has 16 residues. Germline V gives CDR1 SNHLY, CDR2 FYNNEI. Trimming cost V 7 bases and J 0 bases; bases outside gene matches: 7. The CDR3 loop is CASNGDRAASNQPQHF. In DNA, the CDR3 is TGTGCCAGCAATGGGGACAGGGCGGCTAGCAATCAGCCCCAGCATTTT. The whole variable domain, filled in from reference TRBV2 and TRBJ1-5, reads EPEVTQTPSHQVTQMGQEVILRCVPISNHLYFYWYRQILGQKVEFLVSFYNNEISEKSEIFDDQFSVERPDGSNFTLKIRSTKLEDSAMYFCASNGDRAASNQPQHFGDGTRLSIL.

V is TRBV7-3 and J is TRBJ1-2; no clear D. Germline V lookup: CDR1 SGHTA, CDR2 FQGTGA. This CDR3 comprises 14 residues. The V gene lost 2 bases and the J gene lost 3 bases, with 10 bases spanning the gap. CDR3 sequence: CASSLAWSDYGYTF. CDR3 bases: TGTGCCAGCAGCTTAGCCTGGTCCGACTATGGCTACACCTTC.

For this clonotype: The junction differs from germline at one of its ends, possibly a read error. The CDR3 region is CASSSDRGLLYTEALF. CDR3 coding DNA: TGTGCCAGCAGTTCGGACAGGGGGCTGCTATACACTGAAGCTCTCTTT. The chain combines TRBV28 with TRBJ1-1; TRBD1 aligns across 11 bases. The CDR3 extends over 16 amino acids. The germline gives CDR1 MDHEN, CDR2 SYDVKM.

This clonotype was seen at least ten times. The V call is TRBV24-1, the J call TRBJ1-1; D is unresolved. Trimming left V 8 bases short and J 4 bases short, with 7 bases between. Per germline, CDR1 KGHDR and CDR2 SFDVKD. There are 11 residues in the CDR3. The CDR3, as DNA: TGTGCCACCACGGAAGGCACTGAAGCTTTCTTT. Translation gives CATTEGTEAFF.

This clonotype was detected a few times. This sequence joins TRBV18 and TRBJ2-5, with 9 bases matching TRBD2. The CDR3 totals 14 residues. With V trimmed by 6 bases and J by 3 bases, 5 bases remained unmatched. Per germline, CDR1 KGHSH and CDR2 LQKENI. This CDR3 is CASSPSGDEETQYF. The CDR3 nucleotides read TGTGCCAGCTCTCCTAGCGGGGACGAAGAGACCCAGTACTTC.

The CDR3 DNA follows: TGTGCCAGCAGCGTCGGGCAGACCGGGGGCCGCCAAAAGCAGTACTTC. Protein: CASSVGQTGGRQKQYF. The genes are TRBV2 and TRBJ2-7; either TRBD1 or TRBD2 may fit D (6 bases each). The germline V and J ends were trimmed by 6 bases and 8 bases, with 26 bases remaining between them. From germline, CDR1 is SNHLY and CDR2 FYNNEI. The CDR3 covers 16 residues.

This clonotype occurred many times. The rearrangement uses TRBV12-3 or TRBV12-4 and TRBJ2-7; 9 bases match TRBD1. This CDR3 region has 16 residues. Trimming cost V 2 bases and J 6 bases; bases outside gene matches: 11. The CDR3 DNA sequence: TGTGCCAGCAGTTTATCCCTCTTACAGGGGGCGCGCGAGCAGTACTTC. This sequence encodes CASSLSLLQGAREQYF.

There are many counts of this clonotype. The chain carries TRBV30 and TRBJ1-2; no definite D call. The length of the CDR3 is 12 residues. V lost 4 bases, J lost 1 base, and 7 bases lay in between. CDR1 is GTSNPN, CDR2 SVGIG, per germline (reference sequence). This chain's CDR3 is CAWTQINYGYTF. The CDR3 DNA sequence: TGTGCCTGGACACAGATTAACTATGGCTACACCTTC.

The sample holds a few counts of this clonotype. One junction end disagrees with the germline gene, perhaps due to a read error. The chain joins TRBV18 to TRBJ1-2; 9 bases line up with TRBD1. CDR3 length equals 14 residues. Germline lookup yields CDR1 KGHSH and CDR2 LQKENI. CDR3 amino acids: CASSPRGQGYGHTF. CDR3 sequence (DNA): TGTGCCAGCTCACCTCGGGGACAGGGCTATGGCCACACCTTC.

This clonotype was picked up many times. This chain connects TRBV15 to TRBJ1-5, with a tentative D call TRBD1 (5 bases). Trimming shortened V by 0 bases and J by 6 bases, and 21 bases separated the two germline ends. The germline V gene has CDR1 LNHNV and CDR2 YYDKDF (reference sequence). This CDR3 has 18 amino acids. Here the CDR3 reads CATSREPLGEGRTQPQHF. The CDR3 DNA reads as TGTGCCACCAGCAGAGAACCCCTTGGGGAGGGACGTACTCAGCCCCAGCATTTT.

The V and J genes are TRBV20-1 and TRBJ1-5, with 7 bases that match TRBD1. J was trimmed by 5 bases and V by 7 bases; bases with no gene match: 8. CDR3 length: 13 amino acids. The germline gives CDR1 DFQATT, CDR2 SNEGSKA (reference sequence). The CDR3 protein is CSGRGTEHQPQHF. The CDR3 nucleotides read TGCAGTGGAAGGGGGACAGAGCATCAGCCCCAGCATTTT.

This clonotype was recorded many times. In DNA form, the CDR3 reads TGTGCCAGCCACTCAGCGTCAGAACCTAACTATGGCTACACCTTC. Protein: CASHSASEPNYGYTF. The chain carries TRBV9 and TRBJ1-2; D ambiguous. The V end lost 7 bases, the J end lost 0 bases, and 16 bases lay between the germline ends. Per the germline V gene, CDR1 is SGDLS and CDR2 is YYNGEE. This CDR3 spans 15 amino acids.

CDR3 sequence: CAVPGLAGGSNTGELFF. The DNA for the CDR3 is TGTGCCGTACCGGGACTAGCGGGGGGATCGAACACCGGGGAGCTGTTTTTT. The chain combines TRBV15 with TRBJ2-2; 15 bases are shared with TRBD2. The ends lost 11 bases at V and 0 bases at J; junction bases unmatched: 7. Germline CDR1 is LNHNV and CDR2 is YYDKDF (reference sequence). The CDR3 length is 17 residues.

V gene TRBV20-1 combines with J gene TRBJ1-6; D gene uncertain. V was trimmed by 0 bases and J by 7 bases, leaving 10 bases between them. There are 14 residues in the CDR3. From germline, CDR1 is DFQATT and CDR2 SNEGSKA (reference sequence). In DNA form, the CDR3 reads TGCAGTGCTAGAGATACTTGGCCGAATTCACCCCTCCACTTT. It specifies CSARDTWPNSPLHF.